This entry is about one T cell receptor beta chain. Its target is not known. The CDR3 does not close with the conserved phenylalanine or tryptophan, likely indicating a read error. It is unclear where the CDR3 begins or ends on the DNA, so no DNA is shown, and the CDR3 is as TCRdb lists it. It was with 60 Vbeta and 13 Jbeta primers that the PCR ran. Sequencing used immunoSEQ multiplex PCR; TCRdb keeps in-frame clones, though not all of them. The data contain about 85,000 clones, 80% of them seen just once; the ten biggest clones take up around a quarter. The data derive from a study of cytomegalovirus exposure and HLA in healthy donors. General observations from the study: A later analysis reportedly found that, within productive TCRs, an Asian-associated ancestry cluster had fewer N-insertions than the mean observed across the 666 donors.

Per the germline V gene, CDR1 is MNHEY and CDR2 is SMNVEV (reference sequence). The CDR3 has 16 amino acids, counting both end residues. Donors sampled were nominally healthy, though unrecorded immune exposures were likely. The V gene is TRBV27, the J gene TRBJ2-4; the table names TRBD2, a call not compared with the DNA. The sequence was collected from a woman in her forties or fifties in good health and CMV-seropositive. The source material was PBMCs. The CDR3 here is CASSRRTGGEPGPPHS.